This TCR beta chain appears in the sequencing data of a study of response to subunit inactivated influenza vaccine. Trimming pared 6 bases from V and 0 bases from J, leaving 15 bases between. The CDR3 loop spans 16 amino acids. Germline CDR1 DFQATT, CDR2 SNEGSKA (reference sequence). TCRdb re-derived calls from the RT-PCR reads in MiXCR, one entry per CDR3 protein. The sample carries around 530,000 distinct CDR3 sequences, roughly 10% recorded once. The input for sequencing was PBMCs from blood, taken on the day of vaccination. This receptor was taken from a man aged 50 to 59 who received an inactivated influenza vaccine. The rearrangement uses TRBV20-1 and TRBJ1-6; TRBD1 might be the D (5 bases). CDR3 bases: TGCAGTGCAAAGAGGGGCCCGAGCTCCTATAATTCACCCCTCCACTTT. It translates to CSAKRGPSSYNSPLHF.